This note documents a single T cell receptor (beta chain) sequence. The germline V gene encodes CDR1 LNHDA and CDR2 SQIVND (reference sequence). The germline V and J ends were trimmed by 1 base and 6 bases, with 16 bases remaining between them. This CDR3 has 15 residues. Seattle researchers signed up patients amid active infection and tracked them longitudinally. The repertoire was sequenced with immunoSEQ multiplex PCR; TCRdb's copy has only in-frame clones and lacks some. Of about 200,000 clones in the sample, less than 85% were seen once. The data are from a study of blood T cell repertoires in COVID-19.

This TCR was recovered from an elderly woman with COVID-19, enrolled during active disease. The J gene is TRBJ2-7, the V gene TRBV19; weak D call: TRBD1 (6 bases). Sequencing was performed on peripheral blood. CDR3 in DNA: TGTGCCAGTAGTATAGGCGGTCACAGGGCTCTCGAGCAGTACTTC. Amino acid sequence: CASSIGGHRALEQYF.